This is a list of T cell receptor beta chains from one sample in a study of blood T cell repertoires in COVID-19. Data came from immunoSEQ multiplex PCR; TCRdb stores just in-frame clones and leaves some out. The sample yields about 260,000 clones, approximately 84% seen once. Source material: peripheral blood. These receptors were collected from a human donor in a cohort sampled during active COVID-19. CDR3s include the opening cysteine and the closing phenylalanine or tryptophan. A D gene is named only where the DNA matches it firmly. Size values are once, few and many counts, or a class for expanded clones, and some rows have none.

v_call: TRBV10-3
d_call: .
clone_size: .
j_call: TRBJ2-2
cdr3_aa: CAISELGGMNTGELFF
cdr3_nt: TGTGCCATCAGTGAACTGGGAGGAATGAACACCGGGGAGCTGTTTTTT

v_call: TRBV4-3
d_call: TRBD1
clone_size: .
j_call: TRBJ2-3
cdr3_aa: CASSQDQGAQAGDTQYF
cdr3_nt: TGCGCCAGCAGCCAAGATCAGGGGGCTCAGGCCGGAGATACGCAGTATTTT

v_call: TRBV7-2
d_call: TRBD1
clone_size: few
j_call: TRBJ1-6
cdr3_aa: CASSPTGGYNSPLHF
cdr3_nt: TGTGCCAGCAGCCCCACAGGGGGGTATAATTCACCCCTCCACTTT

v_call: TRBV5-1
d_call: .
clone_size: .
j_call: TRBJ2-1
cdr3_aa: CASSQLQGGGVKGNEQFF
cdr3_nt: TGCGCCAGCAGCCAACTCCAAGGGGGCGGGGTGAAAGGCAATGAGCAGTTCTTC

v_call: TRBV2
d_call: .
clone_size: .
j_call: TRBJ1-2
cdr3_aa: CAGLEGGMGYTF
cdr3_nt: TGTGCCGGCCTGGAGGGCGGAATGGGCTACACCTTC

v_call: TRBV29-1
d_call: TRBD1
clone_size: .
j_call: TRBJ1-2
cdr3_aa: CSVPSGGQGLYGYTF
cdr3_nt: TGCAGCGTTCCCTCGGGGGGACAGGGGTTATATGGCTACACCTTC

v_call: TRBV7-3
d_call: .
clone_size: once
j_call: TRBJ1-4
cdr3_aa: CASSLGGLNEKLFF
cdr3_nt: TGTGCCAGCAGCTTAGGGGGCCTTAATGAAAAACTGTTTTTT

v_call: TRBV7-8
d_call: .
clone_size: .
j_call: TRBJ1-1
cdr3_aa: CAAGVGVGTEAFF
cdr3_nt: TGTGCGGCGGGGGTAGGGGTTGGCACTGAAGCTTTCTTT

v_call: TRBV6-5
d_call: .
clone_size: few
j_call: TRBJ2-7
cdr3_aa: CASSLLDEQYF
cdr3_nt: TGTGCCAGCAGTCTACTAGACGAGCAGTACTTC

v_call: TRBV12-3/TRBV12-4
d_call: .
clone_size: .
j_call: TRBJ2-1
cdr3_aa: CASSNRVNEQFF
cdr3_nt: TGTGCCAGCAGTAACAGGGTGAATGAGCAGTTCTTC

v_call: TRBV7-2
d_call: .
clone_size: once
j_call: TRBJ2-3
cdr3_aa: CASRLGGPTDTQYF
cdr3_nt: TGTGCCAGCCGGTTAGGGGGGCCCACAGATACGCAGTATTTT

v_call: TRBV9
d_call: .
clone_size: once
j_call: TRBJ2-1
cdr3_aa: CASSVGGALEQFF
cdr3_nt: TGTGCCAGCAGCGTAGGGGGAGCGTTGGAGCAGTTCTTC

v_call: TRBV3-1/TRBV3-2
d_call: .
clone_size: .
j_call: TRBJ1-6
cdr3_aa: CASSRNRASRDNSPLHF
cdr3_nt: TGTGCCAGCAGCCGAAACAGGGCTTCTCGGGATAATTCACCCCTCCACTTT

v_call: TRBV11-3
d_call: .
clone_size: .
j_call: TRBJ2-7
cdr3_aa: CASSLDPGYEQYF
cdr3_nt: TGTGCCAGCAGCTTAGATCCAGGCTACGAGCAGTACTTC

v_call: TRBV3-1/TRBV3-2
d_call: .
clone_size: .
j_call: TRBJ2-1
cdr3_aa: CASSQDTVLHEQFF
cdr3_nt: TGTGCCAGCAGCCAAGATACAGTTCTGCATGAGCAGTTCTTC

v_call: TRBV5-1
d_call: .
clone_size: .
j_call: TRBJ2-2
cdr3_aa: CASKSRGPSNTGELFF
cdr3_nt: TGCGCCAGCAAGTCGCGGGGGCCCTCGAACACCGGGGAGCTGTTTTTT

v_call: TRBV29-1
d_call: .
clone_size: .
j_call: TRBJ2-3
cdr3_aa: CSYLGLTGADTQYF
cdr3_nt: TGCAGCTACCTGGGACTCACAGGGGCAGATACGCAGTATTTT

v_call: TRBV24-1
d_call: TRBD1
clone_size: .
j_call: TRBJ2-6
cdr3_aa: CPTRGAGGARGANVLTF
cdr3_nt: TGTCCCACCCGTGGGGCAGGGGGCGCGAGGGGGGCCAACGTCCTGACTTTC

v_call: TRBV6-2/TRBV6-3
d_call: TRBD1
clone_size: .
j_call: TRBJ2-1
cdr3_aa: CASSYRTGEIYNEQFF
cdr3_nt: TGTGCCAGCAGTTACAGGACAGGGGAAATTTACAATGAGCAGTTCTTC

v_call: TRBV18
d_call: .
clone_size: .
j_call: TRBJ2-1
cdr3_aa: CASSGGRRDNEQFF
cdr3_nt: TGTGCCAGCTCAGGTGGACGGCGGGACAATGAGCAGTTCTTC

v_call: TRBV15
d_call: .
clone_size: .
j_call: TRBJ2-1
cdr3_aa: CATSSQGRANRFF
cdr3_nt: TGTGCCACCAGCTCACAAGGCAGGGCTAATCGGTTCTTC

v_call: TRBV4-2
d_call: TRBD1
clone_size: .
j_call: TRBJ2-7
cdr3_aa: CASSLDRVKEQYF
cdr3_nt: TGTGCCAGCAGCCTGGACAGGGTGAAAGAGCAGTACTTC

v_call: TRBV5-1
d_call: .
clone_size: .
j_call: TRBJ2-3
cdr3_aa: CASSFSGTDTQYF
cdr3_nt: TGCGCCAGCAGCTTTTCAGGGACAGATACGCAGTATTTT

v_call: TRBV10-2
d_call: .
clone_size: .
j_call: TRBJ1-4
cdr3_aa: CASRSGQLVRVNEKLFF
cdr3_nt: TGCGCCAGCAGAAGCGGACAGCTCGTTAGGGTTAATGAAAAACTGTTTTTT

v_call: TRBV5-1
d_call: TRBD2
clone_size: .
j_call: TRBJ2-1
cdr3_aa: CASSIPPAAGGPREQFF
cdr3_nt: TGCGCCAGCAGCATCCCGCCTGCAGCGGGAGGGCCTCGTGAGCAGTTCTTC

v_call: TRBV7-2
d_call: .
clone_size: once
j_call: TRBJ1-1
cdr3_aa: CASKEGMNTEAFF
cdr3_nt: TGTGCCAGCAAGGAGGGAATGAACACTGAAGCTTTCTTT

v_call: TRBV9
d_call: .
clone_size: .
j_call: TRBJ1-2
cdr3_aa: CASSQDPSNYGYTF
cdr3_nt: TGTGCCAGCAGCCAGGATCCCTCTAACTATGGCTACACCTTC

v_call: TRBV5-1
d_call: TRBD1
clone_size: .
j_call: TRBJ2-5
cdr3_aa: CASSSGTGAPYQETQYF
cdr3_nt: TGCGCCAGCAGCTCCGGGACAGGGGCCCCGTACCAAGAGACCCAGTACTTC

v_call: TRBV28
d_call: TRBD1
clone_size: .
j_call: TRBJ2-7
cdr3_aa: CASSLFPGQGLGEQYF
cdr3_nt: TGTGCCAGCAGTTTGTTCCCGGGACAGGGTCTGGGCGAGCAGTACTTC

v_call: TRBV19
d_call: .
clone_size: .
j_call: TRBJ1-5
cdr3_aa: CASSEAGVNQPQHF
cdr3_nt: TGTGCCAGTAGTGAGGCAGGGGTCAATCAGCCCCAGCATTTT

v_call: TRBV7-9
d_call: TRBD1
clone_size: few
j_call: TRBJ1-4
cdr3_aa: CASGKIRGPATNEKLFF
cdr3_nt: TGTGCCAGCGGCAAAATCAGGGGGCCTGCAACTAATGAAAAACTGTTTTTT

v_call: TRBV2
d_call: .
clone_size: few
j_call: TRBJ1-5
cdr3_aa: CASRKNQGSNQPQHF
cdr3_nt: TGTGCCAGCAGAAAGAACCAGGGTTCTAATCAGCCCCAGCATTTT

v_call: TRBV2
d_call: .
clone_size: .
j_call: TRBJ2-7
cdr3_aa: CASSPRTGSAYEQYF
cdr3_nt: TGTGCCAGCAGCCCCAGGACGGGGAGTGCCTACGAGCAGTACTTC

v_call: TRBV5-4
d_call: .
clone_size: .
j_call: TRBJ2-5
cdr3_aa: CASSLARGGRETQYF
cdr3_nt: TGTGCCAGCAGCTTGGCTAGGGGGGGCCGGGAGACCCAGTACTTC

v_call: TRBV29-1
d_call: TRBD1
clone_size: few
j_call: TRBJ1-1
cdr3_aa: CSVESDRVGTEAFF
cdr3_nt: TGCAGCGTTGAATCGGACAGGGTAGGCACTGAAGCTTTCTTT

v_call: TRBV9
d_call: TRBD1
clone_size: .
j_call: TRBJ2-5
cdr3_aa: CASSVGGSGSQGVPGTQYF
cdr3_nt: TGTGCCAGCAGCGTAGGGGGATCGGGTTCGCAGGGGGTCCCTGGGACCCAGTACTTC

v_call: TRBV27
d_call: .
clone_size: .
j_call: TRBJ2-7
cdr3_aa: CASGLKGGLGYEQYF
cdr3_nt: TGTGCCAGCGGTTTGAAGGGAGGTCTCGGCTACGAGCAGTACTTC

v_call: TRBV29-1
d_call: .
clone_size: .
j_call: TRBJ2-7
cdr3_aa: CSVGGVSYEQYF
cdr3_nt: TGCAGCGTTGGGGGGGTCTCCTACGAGCAGTACTTC

v_call: TRBV12-3/TRBV12-4
d_call: .
clone_size: once
j_call: TRBJ1-1
cdr3_aa: CASSRQLEAFF
cdr3_nt: TGTGCCAGCAGTCGACAGCTCGAAGCTTTCTTT

v_call: TRBV4-3
d_call: .
clone_size: once
j_call: TRBJ1-2
cdr3_aa: CASSQDPQGNYGYTF
cdr3_nt: TGCGCCAGCAGCCAAGACCCTCAGGGGAACTATGGCTACACCTTC